One T cell receptor (beta chain) is described in this entry. The data derive from a study of Graves' ophthalmopathy and Graves' hyperthyroidism. TCR beta CDR3 amplification used RNA transcripts. Scientists carried out first-round RT-PCR using HTBI primers and then a second-round multiplex PCR. TCRdb reprocessed the multiplex PCR reads with MiXCR, giving one entry per CDR3 protein. The table lists about 1.2 million distinct CDR3 sequences, less than 45% of them singletons, with around 10% in the top ten. Sequences were obtained from peripheral blood or thyroid tissue (not recorded which). The source is an adult man with Graves' hyperthyroidism.

This chain's CDR3 is CASTSPGQGRAFF. DNA of the CDR3: TGTGCCAGCACCTCTCCGGGACAGGGCAGGGCTTTCTTT. V usage is TRBV28 and J usage is TRBJ1-1, with 9 bases aligning to TRBD1. The CDR3 contains 13 residues. Germline V gene sequence: CDR1 MDHEN, CDR2 SYDVKM. Trimming cost V 7 bases and J 11 bases; bases outside gene matches: 11.